This section outlines one T cell receptor beta chain sequence together with its context. The antigen is unknown. Documented treatment: over 15 received Ad26.COV2.S at low or high dose, single or two shots; 5 received placebo; per-sample allocation not given. Collection of the samples took place on day 63 after the first injection of vaccine or placebo. Cohort 1b enrolled adults aged 18-55 years in Boston. The CDR3 totals 15 residues. CDR1 and CDR2 (germline): SGHRS, YFSETQ. Trimming took off 2 bases at V and 6 bases at J, with 17 bases between the two ends. The data were obtained in a study of Ad26.COV2.S vaccination and SARS-CoV-2 variants. At the level of the study: Ad26.COV2.S shots went into the muscle once or twice, 56 days apart.

Some clones are missing from TCRdb's copy, which holds only in-frame ones; the method was immunoSEQ multiplex PCR. The sample contains 410,000 or so clones, about 90% of which appear only once. General study results and limits: Spike-specific TCR breadth ran higher among vaccine recipients than placebo recipients.

The chain joins TRBV5-1 to TRBJ1-2; D unresolved. This receptor was obtained from a person aged 18-60 years who received the Ad26.COV2.S COVID-19 vaccine or a placebo. This specimen consisted of peripheral blood, obtained in a trial of Ad26.COV2.S vaccine versus placebo. CDR3 sequence reads: CASSFFPGRLDGYTF. In nucleotides, the CDR3 is TGCGCCAGCAGCTTTTTCCCGGGCCGGCTTGATGGCTACACCTTC.